The source of this T cell receptor (beta chain) is a study of blood T cells in healthy people across ages. Findings and caveats of the study: Observed TCR beta diversity per million T cells went down as age went up. This fall followed a roughly linear course with age. The unknown donor CMV status may have confounded expanded clonotype changes.

For every donor, a draw yielded 7.5 to 10 milliliters of peripheral blood. As for this clonotype: What it binds is not known.

Together with a sample-barcoded 5' primer, a J-beta primer mix was included in a second PCR lasting about 7 to 11 cycles. TCRdb analysed the 5' RACE reads with MiXCR anew, one entry per CDR3 protein. The table lists some 880,000 distinct CDR3 sequences, around 36% of them singletons. J lost 6 bases, V lost 7 bases, and 11 bases had no gene match. This CDR3 region has 14 residues. The sequenced material came from blood. This sequence was found in a man younger than 35 in good health. This chain links TRBV12-3 or TRBV12-4 with TRBJ1-2; 7 nucleotides line up with TRBD1. The CDR3 reads CASTVTGRRNGYTF. As DNA, the CDR3 is TGTGCCAGCACCGTGACAGGGCGTAGGAATGGCTACACCTTC.